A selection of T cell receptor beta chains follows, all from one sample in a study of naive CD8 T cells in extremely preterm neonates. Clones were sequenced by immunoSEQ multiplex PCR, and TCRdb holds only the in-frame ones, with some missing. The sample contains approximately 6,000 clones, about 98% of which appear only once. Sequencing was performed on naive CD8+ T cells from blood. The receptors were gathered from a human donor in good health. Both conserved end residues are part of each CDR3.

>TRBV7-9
CASSSGHPSYEQYF
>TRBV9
CASSASSYNEQFF
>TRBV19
CASLGRIPSANYGYTF
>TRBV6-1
CASSEGETSTDTQYF
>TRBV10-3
CAISESGGYEQYF
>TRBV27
CASSTLGAALSNQPQHF
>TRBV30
CAFSGESYDTQYF
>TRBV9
CASSPSGRGVDEQYF
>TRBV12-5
CASGFDRKEALREKLFF
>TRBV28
CASSLAGEYYEQYF
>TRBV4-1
CASSLSSTTGTEAFF
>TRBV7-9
CASSTHRGRPQEPNEKLFF
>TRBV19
CASSIADISYNEQFF